These 28 T cell receptor beta chains were sequenced from one sample in a study of blood T cells in healthy people across ages. The authors ran a second PCR of 7 to 11 cycles using a sample-barcoded 5' primer and a J-beta primer mix. One entry per CDR3 protein, called by TCRdb with MiXCR from the 5' RACE reads. In the table there are roughly 1,100,000 distinct CDR3 sequences, less than 25% of which are singletons. The data also belong to a second study, concerning T cells of mothers and their children.

The sequenced material came from blood. These receptors were collected from a girl aged 2-10 years in good health.

The chain employs TRBV18 and TRBJ2-5, with D possibly being TRBD2 (6 bases). This CDR3 is 16 amino acids long. Trimming cost V 5 bases and J 1 base, with 17 bases left between them. The germline V gene encodes CDR1 KGHSH and CDR2 LQKENI. CDR3 region: CASSSPTSLGQETQYF. The CDR3 DNA sequence: TGTGCCAGCTCATCGCCGACTAGTCTGGGCCAAGAGACCCAGTACTTC.

This chain connects TRBV2 to TRBJ2-7, with D maybe TRBD2 (5 bases). The V and J ends lost 7 bases and 0 bases respectively, with 13 bases between them. The CDR3 spans 14 residues. Germline V CDR1 and CDR2: SNHLY, FYNNEI. The CDR3 here is CASKGSISSYEQYF. As DNA, the CDR3 is TGTGCCAGCAAAGGGAGTATTAGCTCCTACGAGCAGTACTTC.

This clonotype was counted once. This chain uses TRBV4-2 with TRBJ1-2; D unclear. The V gene's germline CDR1 is LGHNA and CDR2 YNFKEQ. The CDR3 loop spans 16 amino acids. The V gene lost 0 bases and the J gene lost 1 base, with 12 bases spanning the gap. CDR3 residues: CASSQDWNSDNYGYTF. CDR3 nucleotides: TGTGCCAGCAGCCAAGATTGGAACAGTGATAACTATGGCTACACCTTC.

The V call is TRBV6-6, the J call TRBJ2-7, with 8 bases matching TRBD1. The CDR3 is 15 amino acids. Germline CDR1 is MNHNY and CDR2 is SVGAGI (reference sequence). The V gene end was trimmed by 6 bases and the J gene end by 5 bases; junction bases not matched to a gene: 12. The CDR3 sequence: CASRTPSGGRDEQYF. The CDR3 DNA reads as TGTGCCAGCAGAACTCCCTCAGGGGGCCGTGACGAGCAGTACTTC.

This chain's CDR3 is CASSRTLSGANVLTF. CDR3 nucleotide sequence: TGTGCCAGCAGTCGTACGCTCTCTGGGGCCAACGTCCTGACTTTC. The chain uses TRBV12-3 or TRBV12-4 and TRBJ2-6; D gene uncertain. V was trimmed by 5 bases and J by 0 bases, leaving 8 bases between them. This CDR3 is built from 15 residues.

This clonotype was picked up one time. The chain carries TRBV12-3 or TRBV12-4 and TRBJ1-3; no clear D gene. The CDR3 runs 15 residues. V lost 3 bases and J lost 0, with 9 bases in between. CDR3 coding DNA: TGTGCCAGCAGTTTTAAGCCGAACTCTGGAAACACCATATATTTT. This codes for CASSFKPNSGNTIYF.

This clonotype was found a few times. One end of the junction fails to match germline, which may point to a read error. V gene TRBV7-9 combines with J gene TRBJ1-2; D remains ambiguous. Germline V gene lookup returns CDR1 SEHNR and CDR2 FQNEAQ (reference sequence). This CDR3 is 16 amino acids long. CDR3 nucleotide sequence: TGTGCCAGCATCTTAGGCGACGTACAGAGGGTTTATGGCTACACCTTC. Its protein is CASILGDVQRVYGYTF.

This clonotype has just a few counts. In DNA form, the CDR3 reads TGTGCCAGCAGCTTATTCTCTTCAGGGGCAGCGATCTACGAGCAGTACTTC. Its translation: CASSLFSSGAAIYEQYF. The rearrangement uses TRBV7-9 and TRBJ2-7; possible D gene TRBD1, 6 bases. Germline lookup yields CDR1 SEHNR and CDR2 FQNEAQ (reference sequence). With 2 bases removed from V and 3 bases from J, the gap between germline ends came to 20 bases. CDR3 size: 17 residues.

This chain uses TRBV7-9 with TRBJ2-5; D not certain. The end of the DNA is better explained by TRBJ2-7, so the J call may be wrong. The germline V gene encodes CDR1 SEHNR and CDR2 FQNEAQ (reference sequence). The length of the CDR3 is 16 residues. CDR3 DNA: TGTGCCAGCAGCTTCGCCAGAGCAGCCCTGTCAGACGAGCAGTACTTC. The encoded protein is CASSFARAALSDEQYF.

CDR3: CSVDPSGDENIQYF. DNA for the CDR3: TGCAGCGTTGATCCTAGCGGGGATGAGAACATTCAGTACTTC. V gene TRBV29-1 combines with J gene TRBJ2-4, with 9 bases lining up with TRBD2. V was pared by 3 bases and J by 7 bases, with 7 bases of the junction left unmatched. Germline loops: CDR1 SQVTM, CDR2 ANQGSEA. The CDR3 is 14 residues long.

The chain uses TRBV7-9 and TRBJ1-4, with 10 bases lining up with TRBD1. The germline CDR1 and CDR2 sequences are SEHNR and FQNEAQ (reference sequence). The junction had 9 bases not matched to a gene; V was cut back by 4 bases and J by 7 bases. The CDR3 consists of 16 residues. The CDR3 loop is CASSSDRQGAFEKLFF. The CDR3 DNA reads TGTGCCAGCAGCTCGGATCGACAGGGGGCTTTTGAAAAACTGTTTTTT.

V is TRBV24-1 and J is TRBJ2-5; D gene ambiguous. Germline CDR1 is KGHDR and CDR2 is SFDVKD. The V gene lost 5 bases and the J gene lost 5 bases, with 11 bases spanning the gap. The CDR3 covers 13 residues. The CDR3 loop reads CATSGRSGETQYF. The CDR3 DNA reads TGTGCCACCAGTGGTCGCTCCGGGGAGACCCAGTACTTC.

This clonotype was detected many times. V usage is TRBV18 and J usage is TRBJ2-5, with D unclear. CDR1 and CDR2 from the germline V gene are KGHSH and LQKENI. The V and J ends lost 8 bases and 4 bases respectively, with 11 bases between them. This CDR3 is 12 amino acids long. CDR3 sequence: CASSPTGETQYF. DNA for the CDR3: TGTGCCAGCAGCCCAACCGGAGAGACCCAGTACTTC.

The V call is TRBV7-2, the J call TRBJ2-7; 8 nucleotides line up with TRBD2. The CDR3 totals 15 residues. The germline V gene has CDR1 SGHTA and CDR2 FQGNSA. J was trimmed by 0 bases and V by 5 bases; bases with no gene match: 6. The CDR3 sequence is CASSTGLAYSYEQYF. CDR3 DNA sequence: TGTGCCAGCAGCACAGGACTAGCTTACTCCTACGAGCAGTACTTC.

This clonotype came up a few times. This chain connects TRBV6-1 to TRBJ2-2, with 8 bases aligning to TRBD1. The V segment lost 5 bases and the J segment 3 bases; nucleotides outside the gene matches: 5. This CDR3 has 15 residues. Germline CDR1 is MNHNS and CDR2 is SASEGT. The CDR3 DNA reads as TGTGCCAGCAGTCAAGGACAGGGTTACACCGGGGAGCTGTTTTTT. It specifies CASSQGQGYTGELFF.

V and J are TRBV5-1 and TRBJ2-1, with TRBD1 matching 11 bases. This CDR3 comprises 15 residues. Looked up from germline, CDR1 is SGHRS and CDR2 is YFSETQ. With 4 bases clipped from V and 10 bases from J, the junction kept 10 bases outside the gene matches. The CDR3 DNA is TGCGCCAGCAGCCCCGGGACAGGGGGATCCCGCGAGCAGTTCTTC. Translation: CASSPGTGGSREQFF.

This chain connects TRBV25-1 to TRBJ2-5; 8 nucleotides match TRBD1. The DNA end is more similar to TRBJ2-7, so the J call may be wrong. The CDR3 loop spans 16 amino acids. CDR1 and CDR2 (germline): MGHDK, SYGVNS. CDR3 sequence: CASSGVGGQGSLEQYF. CDR3 nucleotides: TGTGCCAGCAGCGGCGTAGGAGGACAGGGTTCGCTCGAGCAGTACTTC.

This clonotype was picked up many times. The V call is TRBV4-1, the J call TRBJ1-2, with D perhaps matching TRBD1 (5 bases). Germline V lookup: CDR1 MGHRA, CDR2 YSYEKL. The CDR3 runs 15 residues. V was trimmed by 3 bases and J by 4 bases, leaving 15 bases between them. CDR3 nucleotides: TGCGCCAGCAGCCATACAGCCGGGACGGCCTATGGCTACACCTTC. Translated, it gives CASSHTAGTAYGYTF.

This clonotype was recorded at least ten times. J is TRBJ2-5 and V is TRBV5-1; D not certain. Between the trimmed V and J ends, which lost 0 bases and 2 bases, there was a span of 11 bases. Germline CDR1 SGHRS, CDR2 YFSETQ. The CDR3 consists of 15 residues. In DNA form, the CDR3 reads TGCGCCAGCAGCTTGGACCGGGCCCGTCAAGAGACCCAGTACTTC. Protein sequence: CASSLDRARQETQYF.

This clonotype showed up just once. The chain couples TRBV28 to TRBJ2-7; TRBD2 agrees at 13 bases. CDR1 is MDHEN, CDR2 SYDVKM, per germline. CDR3 size: 16 residues. Trimming removed 4 bases from V and 6 bases from J; junction bases left unmatched: 9. CDR3 nucleotide sequence: TGTGCCAGCAGTTCCTCAGGACTAGCGGGAGTAATCGAGCAGTACTTC. It codes for CASSSSGLAGVIEQYF.

This clonotype came up a few times. The V and J genes are TRBV5-8 and TRBJ1-1; no firm D call. The CDR3 runs to 14 residues. From germline, CDR1 is SGHTS and CDR2 YDEGEE. The V end lost 2 bases, the J end lost 0 bases, and 8 bases lay between the germline ends. The CDR3 region has the DNA TGTGCCAGCAGCTTTGGAGCGATGAACACTGAAGCTTTCTTT. This codes for CASSFGAMNTEAFF.

The chain employs TRBV29-1 and TRBJ1-2; D is possibly TRBD1 (5 bases). Germline-derived CDR1 and CDR2 are SQVTM and ANQGSEA. The CDR3 consists of 14 residues. Trimming shortened V by 3 bases and J by 0 bases, and 11 bases separated the two germline ends. The CDR3 DNA sequence: TGCAGCGTTGAGGAGGGGATAACTAACTATGGCTACACCTTC. Translation: CSVEEGITNYGYTF.

This clonotype has more than one count but fewer than ten. This chain connects TRBV4-1 to TRBJ2-7; no definite D call. The germline V gene encodes CDR1 MGHRA and CDR2 YSYEKL. Trimming cost V 0 bases and J 3 bases, with 12 bases left between them. This CDR3 spans 15 amino acids. CDR3 coding DNA: TGCGCCAGCAGCCAAGAGGACCAGATCTACTACGAGCAGTACTTC. The encoded protein is CASSQEDQIYYEQYF.

In its sample, this clonotype was seen a few times. The chain has TRBV4-3 and TRBJ2-3; no clear D. Germline lookup yields CDR1 LGHNA and CDR2 YSLEER. Trimming took off 0 bases at V and 3 bases at J, with 10 bases between the two ends. This CDR3 has 15 amino acids. The CDR3 here is CASSQEVGPTDTQYF. The CDR3 region has the DNA TGCGCCAGCAGCCAAGAAGTAGGTCCAACAGATACGCAGTATTTT.

This clonotype appeared a few times. The rearrangement joins TRBV7-9 to TRBJ2-3; possibly TRBD1 for D (6 bases). V was shortened by 8 bases and J by 3 bases, with 18 bases between the two germline ends. Germline lookup yields CDR1 SEHNR and CDR2 FQNEAQ (reference sequence). The length of the CDR3 is 15 residues. The CDR3 region is CASDPQGSMTDTQYF. The CDR3 region has the DNA TGTGCCAGCGACCCCCAGGGGTCGATGACAGATACGCAGTATTTT.

The V and J genes are TRBV6-1 and TRBJ2-7; no clear D. Germline loops: CDR1 MNHNS, CDR2 SASEGT. Trimming took off 8 bases at V and 5 bases at J, with 7 bases between the two ends. This CDR3 comprises 10 residues. The CDR3 DNA reads as TGTGCCAGCTTGGACCACGAGCAGTACTTC. Amino acid sequence: CASLDHEQYF.

This clonotype has only a few counts. The V call is TRBV7-2, the J call TRBJ1-4; 8 nucleotides align to TRBD1. V lost 5 bases to trimming and J lost 4 bases; unmatched junction nucleotides: 6. Germline V gene sequence: CDR1 SGHTA, CDR2 FQGNSA. This CDR3 contains 15 residues. CDR3 sequence reads: CASSAGQGLNEKLFF. CDR3 sequence (DNA): TGTGCCAGCAGCGCCGGACAGGGCCTTAATGAAAAACTGTTTTTT.

The gene calls are TRBV6-5 and TRBJ1-1; D unresolved. Germline CDR1 and CDR2: MNHEY and SVGAGI. This CDR3 has 11 residues. V lost 6 bases, J lost 11 bases, and 13 bases lay in between. As DNA, the CDR3 is TGTGCCAGCAGCTATCCAAGAGGGGCTTTCTTT. Translating it yields CASSYPRGAFF.